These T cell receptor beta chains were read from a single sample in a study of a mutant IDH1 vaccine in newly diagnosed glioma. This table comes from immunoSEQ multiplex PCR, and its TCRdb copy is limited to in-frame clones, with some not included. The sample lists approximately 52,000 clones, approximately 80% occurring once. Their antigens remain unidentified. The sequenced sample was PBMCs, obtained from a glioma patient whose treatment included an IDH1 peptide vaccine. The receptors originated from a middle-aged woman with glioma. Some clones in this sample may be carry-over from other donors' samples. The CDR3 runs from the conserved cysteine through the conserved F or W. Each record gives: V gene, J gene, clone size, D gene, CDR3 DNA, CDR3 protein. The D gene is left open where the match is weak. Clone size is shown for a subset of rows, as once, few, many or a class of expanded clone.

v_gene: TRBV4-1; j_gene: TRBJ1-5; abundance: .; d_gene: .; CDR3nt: TGCGCCAGCAGCCAATCCCTCAATCAGCCCCAGCATTTT; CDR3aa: CASSQSLNQPQHF
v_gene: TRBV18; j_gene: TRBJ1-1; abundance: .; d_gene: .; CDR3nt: TGTGCCAGCTCACCACGGCCCCATGGGAACACTGAAGCTTTCTTT; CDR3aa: CASSPRPHGNTEAFF
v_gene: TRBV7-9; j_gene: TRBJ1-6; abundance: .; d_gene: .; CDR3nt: TGTGCCAGCAGCTTAGCGCGTGGTACAGTTATTGGTTCACCCCTCCACTTT; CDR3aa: CASSLARGTVIGSPLHF
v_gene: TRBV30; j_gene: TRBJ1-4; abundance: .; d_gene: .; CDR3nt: TGTGCCTCCCTCGGGGGGTGGGAAAAACTGTTTTTT; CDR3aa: CASLGGWEKLFF
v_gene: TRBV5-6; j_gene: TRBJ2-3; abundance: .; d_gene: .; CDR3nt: TGTGCCAGCAGAGTAGACAGAACAGATACGCAGTATTTT; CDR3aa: CASRVDRTDTQYF
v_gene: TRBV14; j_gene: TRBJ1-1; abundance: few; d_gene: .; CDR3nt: TGTGCCAGCAGCCAAGCGCGAACGGGGCTAGTCTTT; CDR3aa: CASSQARTGLVF
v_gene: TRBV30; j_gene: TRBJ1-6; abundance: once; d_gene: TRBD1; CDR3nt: TGTGCCTGGAGGAAGACAGGGGAACGTTCACCCCTCCACTTT; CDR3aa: CAWRKTGERSPLHF
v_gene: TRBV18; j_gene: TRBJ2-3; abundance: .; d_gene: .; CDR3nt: TGTGCCAGCACTCCTTCGCTCACAGATACGCAGTATTTT; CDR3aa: CASTPSLTDTQYF
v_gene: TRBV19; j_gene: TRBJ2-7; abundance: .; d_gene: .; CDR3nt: TGTGCCAGTAGTATAGAACAGGGAGGCGAGCAGTACTTC; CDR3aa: CASSIEQGGEQYF
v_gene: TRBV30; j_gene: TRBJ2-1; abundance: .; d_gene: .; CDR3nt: TGTGCCTGGAGTGTACGAGGGAATTTCTACAATGAGCAGTTCTTC; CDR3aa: CAWSVRGNFYNEQFF
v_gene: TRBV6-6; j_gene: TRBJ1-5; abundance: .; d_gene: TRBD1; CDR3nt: TGTGCCAGCAGTTCCGGGACAGGGGGCTATCAGCCCCAGCATTTT; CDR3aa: CASSSGTGGYQPQHF
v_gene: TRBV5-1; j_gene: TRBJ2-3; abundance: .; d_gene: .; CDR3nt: TGCGCCAGCAGCTTAGCTAGTGCAAGCACAGATACGCAGTATTTT; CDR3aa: CASSLASASTDTQYF
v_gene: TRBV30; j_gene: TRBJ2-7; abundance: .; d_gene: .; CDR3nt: TGTGCCTGGAGTGGGGACGTCGAGCAGTACTTC; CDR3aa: CAWSGDVEQYF
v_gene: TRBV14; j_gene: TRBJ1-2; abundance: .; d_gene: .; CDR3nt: TGTGCCAGCAGCCAAGCAGGGGCGCCCTATGGCTACACCTTC; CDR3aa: CASSQAGAPYGYTF
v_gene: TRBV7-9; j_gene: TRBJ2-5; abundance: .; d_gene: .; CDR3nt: TGTGCCAGCAGCTATCGCGGACAATGGGACTTC; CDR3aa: CASSYRGQWDF
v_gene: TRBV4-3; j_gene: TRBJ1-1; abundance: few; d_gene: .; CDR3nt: TGCGCCAGCAGCCAAGCTGCAGGGCAAACTGAAGCTTTCTTT; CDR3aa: CASSQAAGQTEAFF
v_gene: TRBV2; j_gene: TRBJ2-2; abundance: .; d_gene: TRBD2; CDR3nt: TGTGCCAGTTTAGCGGGGTCCAACACCGGGGAGCTGTTTTTT; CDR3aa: CASLAGSNTGELFF
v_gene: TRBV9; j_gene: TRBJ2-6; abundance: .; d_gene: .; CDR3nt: TGTGCCAGCAGCGTACGAGATGTAGGGGCCAACGTCCTGACTTTC; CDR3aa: CASSVRDVGANVLTF
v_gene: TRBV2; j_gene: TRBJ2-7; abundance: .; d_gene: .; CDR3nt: TGTGCCAGAGATCGACAGGTTCTCTCCTACGAGCAGTACTTC; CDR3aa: CARDRQVLSYEQYF
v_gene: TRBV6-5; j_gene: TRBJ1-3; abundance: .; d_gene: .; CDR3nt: TGTGCCAGCGGTTCTGGGACGGCTGGAAACACCATATATTTT; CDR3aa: CASGSGTAGNTIYF
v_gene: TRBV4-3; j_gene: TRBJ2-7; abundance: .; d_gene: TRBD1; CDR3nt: TGCGCCAGCAGCCAAAGGACAGGGGGCTACGAGCAGTACTTC; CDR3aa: CASSQRTGGYEQYF
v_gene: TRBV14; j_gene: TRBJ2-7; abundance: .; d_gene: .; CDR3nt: TGTGCCAGCAGCCAAGCGCGCGGGATTACGTACGAGCAGTACTTC; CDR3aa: CASSQARGITYEQYF
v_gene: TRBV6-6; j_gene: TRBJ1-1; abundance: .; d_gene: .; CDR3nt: TGTGCCAGCAGCTCCCGATGGGACACTGAAGCTTTCTTT; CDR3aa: CASSSRWDTEAFF
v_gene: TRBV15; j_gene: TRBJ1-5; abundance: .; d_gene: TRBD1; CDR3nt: TGTGCCACCAGCAGCCGGACAGGGGGCTGGAGCAATCAGCCCCAGCATTTT; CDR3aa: CATSSRTGGWSNQPQHF
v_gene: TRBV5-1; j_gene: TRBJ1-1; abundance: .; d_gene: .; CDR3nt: TGCGCCAGCAGCTTGGATGGCAGGCCGAACACTGAAGCTTTCTTT; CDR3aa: CASSLDGRPNTEAFF
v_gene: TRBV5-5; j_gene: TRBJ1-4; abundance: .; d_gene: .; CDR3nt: TGTGCCAGCAGCTCCAACAGGGCTTCTATTTTT; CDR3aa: CASSSNRASIF
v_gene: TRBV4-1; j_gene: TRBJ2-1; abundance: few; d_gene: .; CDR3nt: TGCGCCAGCAGCCAAGCCGCCCGATCGAGCAATGAGCAGTTCTTC; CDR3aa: CASSQAARSSNEQFF
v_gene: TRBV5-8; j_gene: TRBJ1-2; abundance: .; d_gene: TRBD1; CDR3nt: TGTGCCAGCAGCCCCGGTGGGGCAGGGGGACTAATTAACTATGGCTACACCTTC; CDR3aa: CASSPGGAGGLINYGYTF
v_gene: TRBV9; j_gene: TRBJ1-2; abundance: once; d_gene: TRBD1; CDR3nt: TGTGCCAGCAGCAGGACAGGGGCACGGGGGCATGGTGGCTACACCTTC; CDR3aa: CASSRTGARGHGGYTF
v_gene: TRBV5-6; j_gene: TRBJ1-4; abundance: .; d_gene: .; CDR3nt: TGTGCCAGCAGCTTCACAGGGTTCGGGAAACTGTTTTTT; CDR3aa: CASSFTGFGKLFF
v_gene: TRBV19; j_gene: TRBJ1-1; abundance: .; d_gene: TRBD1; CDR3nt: TGCGCCACCCAGGGGGACACTGAAGCTTTCTTT; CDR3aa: CATQGDTEAFF
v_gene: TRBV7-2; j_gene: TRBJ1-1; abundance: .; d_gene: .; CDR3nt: TGTGCCAGCAGCTTAGTAATTGAGGTACACGGAGCTTTCTTT; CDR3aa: CASSLVIEVHGAFF
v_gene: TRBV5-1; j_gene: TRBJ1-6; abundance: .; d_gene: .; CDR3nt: TGCGCCAGCAGCAGGGCGGGTGGAAATTCACCCCTCCACTTT; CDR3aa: CASSRAGGNSPLHF
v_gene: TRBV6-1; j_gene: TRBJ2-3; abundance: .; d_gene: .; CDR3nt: TGTGCCAGCAGTGAAGAATTTAGGGTTGCAGATACGCAGTATTTT; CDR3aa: CASSEEFRVADTQYF
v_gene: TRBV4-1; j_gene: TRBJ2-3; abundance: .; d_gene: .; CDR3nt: TGCGCCAGCAGTGTAACTAGCTCTGCACAAGATACGCAGTATTTT; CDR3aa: CASSVTSSAQDTQYF
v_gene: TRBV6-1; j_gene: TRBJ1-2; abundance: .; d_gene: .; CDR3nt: TGTGCCAGCAGTGCGTCGGGGCAGAACTATGGCTACACCTTC; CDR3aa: CASSASGQNYGYTF
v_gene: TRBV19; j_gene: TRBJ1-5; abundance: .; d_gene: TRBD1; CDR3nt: TGTGCCAGTATCTTGACAGGGGCCAGCAATCAGCCCCAGCATTTT; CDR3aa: CASILTGASNQPQHF
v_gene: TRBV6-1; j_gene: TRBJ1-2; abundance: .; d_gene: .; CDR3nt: TGTGCCAGCACGAGGGCCGACTATGGCTACACCTTC; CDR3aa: CASTRADYGYTF
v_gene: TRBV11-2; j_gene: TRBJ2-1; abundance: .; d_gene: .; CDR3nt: TGTGCCAGCAGCTCCGGACTCCTCTCGTCCTACAATGAGCAGTTCTTC; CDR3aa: CASSSGLLSSYNEQFF
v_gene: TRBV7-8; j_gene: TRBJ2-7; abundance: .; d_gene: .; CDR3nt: TGTGCCAGCAGCTTGCTGGGGCGGGCCTACGAGCAGTACTTC; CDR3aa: CASSLLGRAYEQYF
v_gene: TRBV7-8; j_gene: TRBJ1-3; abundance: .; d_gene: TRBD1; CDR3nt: TGTGCCAGCAGCACCCGACAGGGGCCCTCCGTCTCTGGAAACACCATATATTTT; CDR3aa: CASSTRQGPSVSGNTIYF
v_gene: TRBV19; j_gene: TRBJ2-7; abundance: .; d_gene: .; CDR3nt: TGTGCCAGTAGTATGGTGGGCGGCTACGAGCAGTACTTC; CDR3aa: CASSMVGGYEQYF
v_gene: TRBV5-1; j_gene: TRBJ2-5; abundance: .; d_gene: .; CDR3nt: TGCGCCAGCAGCTTAAGGGGTAGGGAGACCCAGTACTTC; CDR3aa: CASSLRGRETQYF
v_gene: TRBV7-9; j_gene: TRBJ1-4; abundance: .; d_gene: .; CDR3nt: TGTGCCAGCAGCATCCCGACAGAAGGAAAGGAAAAACTGTTTTTT; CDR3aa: CASSIPTEGKEKLFF
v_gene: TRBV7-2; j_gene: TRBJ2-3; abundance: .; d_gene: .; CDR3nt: TGTGCCAGCAGCTTAGGGGCAGGCCTCGGCACAGATACGCAGTATTTT; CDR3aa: CASSLGAGLGTDTQYF
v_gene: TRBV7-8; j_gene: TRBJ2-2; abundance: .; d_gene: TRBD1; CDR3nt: TGTGCCAGCAAAAGGACAGGTGGCACCGGGGAGCTGTTTTTT; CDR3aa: CASKRTGGTGELFF